A selection of T cell receptor beta chains follows, all from one sample in a study. TCRdb re-derived calls from the RT-PCR reads in MiXCR, one entry per CDR3 protein. The sample has about 680,000 distinct CDR3 sequences, approximately 15% seen once. Material for sequencing was memory CD4+ T cells from blood. These receptors all come from a female donor in good health, serving as a healthy control. CDR3s include the opening cysteine and the closing phenylalanine or tryptophan. D genes are given only for firm matches. Only some rows state a clone size, as once, few, many or a class for expanded clones.

TGTGCCAGCAGTTATTTGGACGATGGGGACACTGAAGCTTTCTTT CASSYLDDGDTEAFF TRBV6-6 - - TRBJ1-1
TGCAGTGCCCCGGGACTAGGAACCTACGAGCAGTACTTC CSAPGLGTYEQYF TRBV20-1 - TRBD2 TRBJ2-7
TGTGCCAGCAGTTACGTCGACGGCGGGAGGAAGAATGAGCAGTTCTTC CASSYVDGGRKNEQFF TRBV6-5 many TRBD2 TRBJ2-1
TGTGCCAGCTCACCGCCAGGAGAAGGGTATGGCTACACCTTC CASSPPGEGYGYTF TRBV18 - - TRBJ1-2
TGCAGTGCTAGAGATGTGCGGGGAGATACGCAGTATTTT CSARDVRGDTQYF TRBV20-1 few - TRBJ2-3
TGCAGCGTCCCTGACAGTTTTACAACCTCTAACTATGGCTACACCTTC CSVPDSFTTSNYGYTF TRBV29-1 few - TRBJ1-2
TGCGCCAGCAGCCCGATGGGACAGGGGACCACAGATACGCAGTATTTT CASSPMGQGTTDTQYF TRBV5-1 - TRBD1 TRBJ2-3
TGTGCCAGCAGCGAGACACGAACCATCCAAGAGACCCAGTACTTC CASSETRTIQETQYF TRBV2 - - TRBJ2-5
TGCAGCGTTGACGGGACAGGGGGGACTGACTATGGCTACACCTTC CSVDGTGGTDYGYTF TRBV29-1 few TRBD1 TRBJ1-2
TGCAGTGCTAGAGATACTCTCTCGGGACAGGGGATCTACAATGAGCAGTTCTTC CSARDTLSGQGIYNEQFF TRBV20-1 few TRBD1 TRBJ2-1
TGTGCCAGTATCCCGCGGGGAGTCAGGGATACGCAGTATTTT CASIPRGVRDTQYF TRBV19 - - TRBJ2-3